This T cell receptor (beta chain) stems from a study of blood T cell repertoires in COVID-19. On the study more broadly: The origin of the acute and convalescent COVID-19 samples was the United States, Italy and Spain. PBMCs, B-cell-depleted T cells, or T cells were the source of the cDNA or gDNA that made up the material.

Original analysis: For nucleated cells, counts were estimated from reference gene primer amplification. The table came from immunoSEQ multiplex PCR; TCRdb's copy has only in-frame clones and leaves some out. V and J calls and clone size are given by that table; D and trimming were obtained from the DNA. The sample holds roughly 140,000 clones, 80% to 85% seen once. With 6 bases removed from V and 4 bases from J, the gap between germline ends came to 15 bases. This CDR3 is 15 amino acids long. Germline V gene data show CDR1 as SNHLY and CDR2 as FYNNEI. The specimen was peripheral blood. The genes are TRBV2 and TRBJ1-4; D is perhaps TRBD1 (6 bases). This clonotype originated in a woman of 80 years or more with acute or convalescent COVID-19. In nucleotides, the CDR3 is TGTGCCAGCAGGGAAAGGGGGTCCCTTAATGAAAAACTGTTTTTT. It specifies CASRERGSLNEKLFF.